The entry below gives a single T cell receptor (beta chain) sequence along with its context. No cognate antigen has been identified for it. Per-base qualities were not stored, and no clone one base away is much larger. Library preparation used the immunoSEQ multiplex PCR assay. For the multiplex PCR, a mixture combining 60 forward primers for TCR Vbeta segments and 13 reverse primers for TCR Jbeta segments was used. Amplification of the CDR3 region of rearranged TCR beta genes was performed with a multiplex PCR assay on genomic DNA. On the Illumina HiSeq System, the amplified TCR beta libraries were sequenced as 87-base-pair reads. On the authors' methods: A later analysis tallied some 79 million unique TCR beta chains across the 700 or so repertoires, and 10 million to 11 million of those chains were shared by two or more donors. Raw reads were error-corrected and collapsed into unique sequences with a nearest-neighbor algorithm that merged closely related sequences to remove PCR and sequencing errors. V, D and J gene segments were assigned by aligning CDR3 sequences to IMGT reference sequences. Each retained sequence needed at least a six-nucleotide match to both a V gene segment and a J gene segment. Rearrangements were called productive when the CDR3 lacked stop codons and stayed in frame with V and J; all others were non-productive. Following IMGT convention, CDR3 was defined as the stretch from the second conserved V-encoded cysteine to the conserved J-encoded phenylalanine. The earlier analysis of about 570 of the donors excluded any sequence lacking an unambiguous match to a single V gene segment. In an earlier analysis of several hundred of the donors, V segments were called functional above 56.7% productive rearrangements and were called segregating when the between-donor standard deviation exceeded 5%. A statistical classification framework was developed to diagnose cytomegalovirus status using the catalog of TCR beta chain sequences. In a later analysis, TCR nucleotide sequences were compared against IMGT/GENE-DB human TR gene sequences so that V and J genes could be assigned. In a later analysis, CDR3 sequences and most-parsimonious VDJ recombination scenarios were assigned using the TCRdist pipeline. In a later analysis, every TCR beta chain was defined by the combination of its CDR3 amino acid sequence and its V-gene family, and reads without a unique V-gene family were dropped. To address suspected cross-contamination and a sequencing artifact, a later analysis removed over 500 highly shared, low-generation-probability nucleotide sequences. A later analysis calculated a clonal expansion index for each public chain from normalized within-repertoire ranks of inferred template counts. In a later analysis, generation probabilities were computed using a VDJ recombination model fitted to out-of-frame rearrangements, and the results were checked against IGoR. Hypergeometric tests were used in a later analysis to score TCR-TCR, TCR-HLA and TCR-CMV co-occurrence, with a repertoire-size bias correction applied to the TCR pairs. To estimate false discovery rates, a later analysis permuted the HLA or CMV assignments 20 times. In a later analysis, co-occurring TCRs were grouped using DBSCAN, and TCRdist sequence similarity was added for clustering within HLA-allele-positive subsets. Repertoires with fewer than 30,000 or more than 120,000 public chains were left out of co-occurrence clustering, as were a handful of repertoires with anomalous nucleotide sharing. Sourced from immuneACCESS, this table was stored by TCRdb with only in-frame sequences that have V and J called. A share of the clones is absent; for the studies checked, an unresolved V gene accounts for under half, and the remainder has no known explanation. The DNA was the basis for D and trimming; V, J and clone size are from that table. Recorded for this sample are over 95,000 clones; about 80% of them occurred a single time. The biggest ten clones account for around 2% of the sample.

The cohort comprised 670 or so healthy bone marrow donors. All cohort members were sampled while nominally healthy, although unrecorded immune exposures were likely present. Of the 700 or so cohort members, roughly 290 had a positive CMV serostatus and 350 to 450 had a negative one, while no CMV serostatus was recorded for the donor. A peripheral blood sample was provided by each donor, and peripheral blood mononuclear cells were used for TCR beta sequencing. Genomic DNA extraction from the blood cell samples was performed with the Qiagen DNeasy Blood Extraction Kit. This sample is drawn from a study of cytomegalovirus exposure and HLA in healthy donors (dated by TCRdb to 2017 to 2019). For context, the study as a whole: An earlier analysis of more than 550 of the donors reported approximately 300 Gb of sequence data and roughly 120 million unique TCR beta sequences obtained from about 200 million T cells. To decide whether each TCR beta V gene segment behaved as functional or pseudogenic, an earlier analysis of fewer than 750 of the donors relied on high-throughput TCR beta sequencing. To predict cytomegalovirus infection status, the study brought together high-throughput TCR immunosequencing, statistical association of individual TCRs with disease status, and machine learning. Across 398 genotyped donors of the cohort, an average of about 240,000 unique TCR beta nucleotide sequences per donor were sequenced, and approximately 17% of those sequences were non-productive. A later analysis re-analyzed previously published TCR beta repertoires from hundreds of donors and added high-resolution HLA genotyping to study TCR occurrence patterns. Every discovery cohort repertoire had been produced on one sequencing platform. A handful of DR-DQ haplotypes were handled as single units for association and clustering because linkage in the cohort was strong. Donor age, sex, ethnicity and CMV serostatus were collected together with the repertoire data. The study used immunosequencing to profile the T cell repertoires of 670 or so subjects and linked those repertoires to cytomegalovirus serostatus. Among the roughly 400 genotyped donors, approximately 77% belonged to the genetic ancestry cluster associated with self-reported Caucasian donors. An early release that covered several hundred HLA-typed donors contained about 290 gigabases of sequencing data and around 80 million unique TCR sequences. Rather than using new phenotypic data, the later analysis identified candidate immune exposures from TCR beta sequences and from how often those sequences occurred across donors. A separate validation cohort of approximately 120 different subjects was used in addition to the roughly 670-subject first cohort. Typing coverage varied by locus: roughly 620-640 donors for A, B, C, DRB1 and DQB1; under 550 for DQA1; approximately 610 for DPA1; roughly 450 for DPB1. A later genetic analysis took genome-wide SNP genotypes for about 55% of the roughly 700 donors and used that subset as a discovery cohort. The study aimed to test whether signatures of past pathogen exposure could be identified by cataloging public T cell receptors. HLA typing included class I and class II loci at four-digit resolution.

Overall study outcomes, separate from this receptor: In a later genetic analysis, a missense DCLRE1C variant was associated with V-gene and J-gene trimming of TCR beta chains, and the association was replicated in an independent cohort. In an earlier analysis of about 600 of the donors, most TCR beta V segments appeared in productive rearrangements about 87% or about 30% of the time, broadly matching IMGT annotations. In a later genetic analysis, fewer N-insertions in productive TCRs were reported among donors in an Asian-associated ancestry cluster than the roughly 700-donor mean. Correlated functional status among segregating V segments might reflect linkage disequilibrium, but an unknown experimental factor could not be ruled out. HLA typing was unavailable for some donors at each locus, so association tests used only the typed subset. Some IMGT-functional V segments, including TRBV6-2 and TRBV6-3, could not be told apart with the 87-base-pair reads, so those segments were excluded. Most TCR sequences were seen in very few donors, while some public TCRs were found in many individuals. In both the original and validation cohorts, the classifier was reported to diagnose cytomegalovirus status with high specificity and sensitivity. The study listed 164 TCR beta chains as associated with cytomegalovirus. Roughly uniform sequencing depth across donors was assumed in presence/absence analyses, although this assumption may not hold. Because counts were too low, 15 or so rarely observed V segments, including chromosome 9 orphons, were excluded from the earlier analysis of several hundred of the donors. In a later analysis, HLA-associated TCR beta chains showed more clonal expansion and lower generation probabilities than non-associated chains that were equally common. In a later analysis, several top co-occurrence clusters were reported to appear linked to parvovirus B19, influenza, CMV and Epstein-Barr virus. In vitro tests confirmed that a few of the cytomegalovirus-associated TCR beta chains recognize cytomegalovirus antigens. The authors suggested that the approach could potentially be generalized to other disease states and immunological phenotypes. According to a later analysis, most CMV-associated TCR beta chains appeared to be HLA-restricted, and the HLA associations seemed to be driven largely by CMV exposure. The only immune exposure information available for the cohort was CMV serostatus. At a false discovery rate of 0.05, a later analysis linked around 15,000 TCR beta sequences to specific HLA alleles. A later analysis found that TCR association rates varied across HLA loci, with DRB1 alleles showing the most associated TCRs and HLA-C alleles the fewest. This cohort had only TCR beta chains sequenced, and the lack of alpha or paired-chain data limited which features could be detected. A cluster of highly shared sequence variants was judged likely to represent a technical artifact of the sequencing pipeline. A further reported finding was that TCR beta sequences accurately predicted the HLA-A and HLA-B alleles for most subjects in the first cohort. Assigning TCR associations to individual alleles was difficult when HLA alleles, especially DR and DQ, strongly co-occurred.

Looking up the germline V gene yields CDR1 SGHDT and CDR2 YYEEEE. V sheds 4 bases and J sheds 3 bases, leaving 19 bases between their ends. The CDR3 contains 16 residues, cysteine and phenylalanine counted. The retained sequence is limited to the CDR3, 48 bases, with the frame set at the first base. The chain couples TRBV5-6 to TRBJ1-1; D gene: possibly TRBD1, on 5 matching bases. The sequenced sample was PBMCs. The TCR sequence derives from a human donor in good health. The CDR3 reads as follows: CASSPEQEGFDTEAFF. The base sequence is TGTGCCAGCAGCCCGGAACAGGAAGGCTTTGACACTGAAGCTTTCTTT.